Below, 25 T cell receptor beta chains from the same sample are listed, as sequenced in a study of T cell responses to AZD1222 COVID-19 vaccine. Produced via immunoSEQ multiplex PCR; TCRdb's table is partial and in-frame only. This table holds tens of thousands of clones, around 81% found once. The sample was peripheral blood, taken 28 days after the second AZD1222 dose. These receptors were taken from an adult who received the AZD1222 COVID-19 vaccine.

This clone was recorded many times. The CDR3 coding sequence is TGTGCCAGCAGCACCCAAGCCGACGACACCCAGTACTTC. Its translation: CASSTQADDTQYF. The rearrangement joins TRBV13 to TRBJ2-5; D is unclear. Germline loops: CDR1 PRHDT, CDR2 FYEKMQ (reference sequence). The V and J ends lost 5 bases and 8 bases respectively, with 15 bases between them. CDR3 length: 13 residues.

J is TRBJ2-5 and V is TRBV3-1 (or the pseudogene TRBV3-2); TRBD2 aligns across 7 bases. The germline V gene has CDR1 LGHDT and CDR2 YNNKEL (reference sequence). This CDR3 has 15 residues. The V gene end was trimmed by 3 bases and the J gene end by 5 bases; junction bases not matched to a gene: 9. CDR3 sequence reads: CASSQKGGSWETQYF. DNA of the CDR3: TGTGCCAGCAGCCAGAAGGGAGGGTCTTGGGAGACCCAGTACTTC.

This clone was recorded only once. The rearrangement joins TRBV19 to TRBJ2-1, with TRBD2 matching over 13 bases. There are 13 residues in the CDR3. V trimming: 8 bases; J trimming: 6 bases; junction bases outside the gene matches: 1. Per germline, CDR1 LNHDA and CDR2 SQIVND (reference sequence). The CDR3 reads CASGLAGVNEQFF. DNA for the CDR3: TGTGCCAGTGGACTAGCGGGGGTCAATGAGCAGTTCTTC.

This clone occurred once. The chain recombines TRBV30 with TRBJ2-1; 10 nucleotides match TRBD2. This CDR3 contains 13 residues. V lost 2 bases, J lost 9 bases, and 4 bases stayed unmatched. Germline V lookup: CDR1 GTSNPN, CDR2 SVGIG (reference sequence). The CDR3 region has the DNA TGTGCCTGGAGTACTAGCGGGACCGGTGAGCAGTTCTTC. Translating gives CAWSTSGTGEQFF.

A few counts support this clone. The chain is built from TRBV6-1 and TRBJ1-1; D perhaps matches TRBD1 (6 bases). The CDR3 contains 15 residues. Germline V gene lookup returns CDR1 MNHNS and CDR2 SASEGT. V lost 2 bases and J lost 3, with 13 bases in between. CDR3 in amino acids: CASSETWGADTEAFF. CDR3 coding DNA: TGTGCCAGCAGTGAAACTTGGGGGGCGGACACTGAAGCTTTCTTT.

The J gene is TRBJ2-3, the V gene TRBV6-5; 9 positions match TRBD1. J lost 4 bases, V lost 0 bases, and 2 bases had no gene match. Germline V gene lookup returns CDR1 MNHEY and CDR2 SVGAGI. The CDR3 runs to 15 residues. Here the CDR3 reads CASSYSGTGSDTQYF. CDR3 sequence (DNA): TGTGCCAGCAGTTACTCGGGGACAGGGTCAGATACGCAGTATTTT.

The CDR3 DNA sequence: TGTGCCAGCAGGGGGGCAGCTAGCTATGGCTACACCTTC. Protein: CASRGAASYGYTF. The chain is built from TRBV6-5 and TRBJ1-2; D might be TRBD1 (6 bases). CDR3 length: 13 residues. Germline CDR1 is MNHEY and CDR2 is SVGAGI. V lost 6 bases and J 4 bases, leaving 12 bases between the germline ends.

This clone was counted a few times. The gene calls are TRBV7-9 and TRBJ1-2; D is uncertain. This CDR3 comprises 19 residues. Germline V CDR1 and CDR2: SEHNR, FQNEAQ (reference sequence). Trimming pared 4 bases from V and 7 bases from J, leaving 31 bases between. The chain's CDR3 is CASSSNLWVFFKDGGGYTF. The CDR3 nucleotides are TGTGCCAGCAGCTCGAATCTTTGGGTTTTTTTCAAAGACGGAGGTGGCTACACCTTC.

The chain recombines TRBV13 with TRBJ1-4; D is ambiguous. Germline CDR1 and CDR2: PRHDT and FYEKMQ (reference sequence). The length of the CDR3 is 17 residues. Deletions cut 1 base from V and 2 bases from J, with 14 bases between. The CDR3 loop reads CASSLESVGTTNEKLFF. In DNA, the CDR3 is TGTGCCAGCAGCTTAGAAAGTGTGGGAACGACTAATGAAAAACTGTTTTTT.

The J gene is TRBJ1-4, the V gene TRBV28, with 7 bases lining up with TRBD1. The CDR3 is 14 residues long. J gave up 5 bases and V 5 bases, and 5 bases lay outside the gene matches. Germline V gene lookup returns CDR1 MDHEN and CDR2 SYDVKM. Here the CDR3 DNA reads TGTGCCAGCAGTGACCCAGGGGGGAATGAAAAACTGTTTTTT. This sequence encodes CASSDPGGNEKLFF.

The chain links TRBV9 to TRBJ2-3; no clear D gene. The CDR3 loop spans 12 amino acids. The germline V gene has CDR1 SGDLS and CDR2 YYNGEE. The V gene lost 2 bases and the J gene lost 1 base, with 2 bases spanning the gap. The CDR3 coding sequence is TGTGCCAGCAGCGTCGGCACAGATACGCAGTATTTT. Translating gives CASSVGTDTQYF.

J is TRBJ2-2 and V is TRBV7-9, with 7 bases fitting TRBD1. J was trimmed by 5 bases and V by 4 bases; bases with no gene match: 4. This CDR3 has 14 amino acids. Germline CDR1 reads SEHNR; CDR2 reads FQNEAQ (reference sequence). As DNA, the CDR3 is TGTGCCAGCAGCTCCGGGACAGCAACCGGGGAGCTGTTTTTT. It specifies CASSSGTATGELFF.

This clone was detected a few times. V usage is TRBV7-9 and J usage is TRBJ1-4; D is uncertain. CDR1 is SEHNR, CDR2 FQNEAQ, per germline (reference sequence). With 5 bases removed from V and 8 bases from J, the gap between germline ends came to 12 bases. The CDR3 has 13 amino acids. CDR3 sequence: CASSNGVVEKLFF. The CDR3 DNA reads TGTGCCAGCAGCAACGGAGTGGTAGAAAAACTGTTTTTT.

This rearrangement joins TRBV7-2 to TRBJ2-3; 14 positions match TRBD2. This CDR3 region has 17 residues. Looked up from germline, CDR1 is SGHTA and CDR2 is FQGNSA. V gave up 2 bases and J gave up 4 bases; unmatched junction bases: 5. This CDR3 reads CASSLRLAGGPADTQYF. CDR3 DNA sequence: TGTGCCAGCAGCTTACGACTAGCGGGAGGGCCCGCAGATACGCAGTATTTT.

This clone was picked up one time. The chain joins TRBV20-1 to TRBJ2-3; 7 bases match TRBD2. Germline values: CDR1 DFQATT, CDR2 SNEGSKA (reference sequence). This CDR3 is built from 15 residues. The junction had 7 bases not matched to a gene; V was cut back by 3 bases and J by 1 base. The CDR3 loop reads CSASQVAGGTDTQYF. For the CDR3, the DNA is TGCAGTGCTAGTCAAGTGGCGGGGGGCACAGATACGCAGTATTTT.

The rearrangement links TRBV28 to TRBJ1-4; 9 bases match TRBD1. Germline CDR1 reads MDHEN; CDR2 reads SYDVKM. The CDR3 length is 14 residues. V gave up 7 bases and J gave up 6 bases; unmatched junction bases: 6. CDR3 amino acids: CASTLRTGDEKLFF. DNA for the CDR3: TGTGCCAGCACCCTCCGGACAGGGGATGAAAAACTGTTTTTT.

V is TRBV5-4 and J is TRBJ1-2, with D hard to call. CDR1 is SGHNT and CDR2 is YYREEE in the germline V gene (reference sequence). The CDR3 has 13 residues. The V end lost 1 base, the J end lost 7 bases, and 11 bases lay between the germline ends. CDR3 residues: CASSLSQTVGYTF. For the CDR3, the DNA is TGTGCCAGCAGCTTGTCACAAACCGTTGGCTACACCTTC.

The V call is TRBV6-5, the J call TRBJ1-2; TRBD1 is a possible D gene (5 bases). Looked up from germline, CDR1 is MNHEY and CDR2 is SVGAGI. Trimming removed 7 bases from V and 5 bases from J, with 14 bases in between. The CDR3 loop spans 13 amino acids. This chain's CDR3 is CASTLTVTYGYTF. The CDR3 nucleotides are TGTGCCAGCACCCTGACAGTAACTTATGGCTACACCTTC.

CDR3 sequence (DNA): TGCGCCAGCAGCTTTGGTGACACCCGGAACACTGAAGCTTTCTTT. Its translation: CASSFGDTRNTEAFF. The chain joins TRBV5-1 to TRBJ1-1; D is unclear. V lost 2 bases, J lost 1 base, and 12 bases lay in between. CDR1 is SGHRS and CDR2 is YFSETQ in the germline V gene. This CDR3 has 15 amino acids.

The rearrangement joins TRBV3-1 (or the pseudogene TRBV3-2) to TRBJ2-1; 14 bases align to TRBD2. Trimming removed 1 base from V and 7 bases from J; junction bases left unmatched: 3. CDR1 is LGHDT, CDR2 YNNKEL, per germline (reference sequence). This CDR3 region has 16 residues. CDR3 sequence reads: CASSQGRTSGRNEQFF. CDR3 coding DNA: TGTGCCAGCAGCCAAGGTAGGACTAGCGGGAGGAATGAGCAGTTCTTC.

In DNA form, the CDR3 reads TGTGCCAGCAGCCACCGGACAGGGGGCCACCAGCCCCAGCATTTT. It translates to CASSHRTGGHQPQHF. The rearrangement uses TRBV7-2 and TRBJ1-5; 11 nucleotides align to TRBD1. Trimming cost V 5 bases and J 7 bases; bases outside gene matches: 7. The CDR3 spans 15 residues. Germline CDR1 reads SGHTA; CDR2 reads FQGNSA.

The genes are TRBV6-5 and TRBJ2-7; 8 bases line up with TRBD1. After removal of 6 bases from V and 3 bases from J, the junction contained 10 bases not matched to a gene. The CDR3 is made up of 15 amino acids. The germline gives CDR1 MNHEY, CDR2 SVGAGI. The CDR3: CASSKYDRGNYEQYF. The CDR3 nucleotides read TGTGCCAGCAGCAAATACGACAGGGGTAACTACGAGCAGTACTTC.

The sample holds one count of this clone. This rearrangement joins TRBV29-1 to TRBJ2-7; a weak D match, TRBD2 (6 bases). Trimming pared 8 bases from V and 2 bases from J, leaving 13 bases between. The CDR3 extends over 12 amino acids. The germline V gene encodes CDR1 SQVTM and CDR2 ANQGSEA. This CDR3 is CSFVADTYEQYF. For the CDR3, the DNA is TGCAGCTTTGTAGCGGATACCTACGAGCAGTACTTC.

The chain couples TRBV9 to TRBJ2-7, with TRBD1 identical over 11 bases. The trim removed 2 bases at V and 3 bases at J, leaving 7 bases unmatched. There are 16 residues in the CDR3. Looked up from germline, CDR1 is SGDLS and CDR2 is YYNGEE. CDR3 sequence (DNA): TGTGCCAGCAGCGTCAATCCGGGACAGGGGGTCTACGAGCAGTACTTC. Translating it yields CASSVNPGQGVYEQYF.

The chain has TRBV9 and TRBJ1-2, with TRBD1 identical over 8 bases. Germline values: CDR1 SGDLS, CDR2 YYNGEE. The CDR3 has 15 amino acids. The ends lost 4 bases at V and 4 bases at J; junction bases unmatched: 9. The CDR3 bases are TGTGCCAGCAGCCCAAGACAGGGGCCGGGCTATGGCTACACCTTC. It translates to CASSPRQGPGYGYTF. Combining the CDR3 with reference TRBV9 and TRBJ1-2 gives the whole variable domain DSGVTQTPKHLITATGQRVTLRCSPRSGDLSVYWYQQSLDQGLQFLIQYYNGEERAKGNILERFSAQQFPDLHSELNLSSLELGDSALYFCASSPRQGPGYGYTFGSGTRLTVV.